This TCR beta chain was recovered during a study of shared clonotypes between healthy human individuals. This clone was detected once. The authors ran the assay at deep level. Sequencing used immunoSEQ multiplex PCR; TCRdb keeps in-frame clones, though not all of them. In the table there are 2 million to 2.5 million clones, 90% to 97% of which are singletons. Trimming took 6 bases from V and 4 from J; bases not matched to a gene: 11. The CDR3 is made up of 15 amino acids. Looked up from germline, CDR1 is MNHEY and CDR2 is SVGAGI. Sequencing used naive CD4+ T cells sorted from blood. Described subset: CD45RA+ positively selected. The chain joins TRBV6-5 to TRBJ1-2; 7 bases line up with TRBD1. The TCR was taken from a man between 18 and 29 years old in good health. Here the CDR3 DNA reads TGTGCCAGCAGGGAACAGGGGTCGGGATTCTATGGCTACACCTTC. Protein: CASREQGSGFYGYTF.